Below are 31 T cell receptor beta chains sequenced from a single sample in a study of cytomegalovirus exposure and HLA in healthy donors. The PCR contained 60 Vbeta and 13 Jbeta primers. Generated by immunoSEQ multiplex PCR, the TCRdb table keeps only in-frame clones and is missing some. The repertoire holds about 120,000 clones, with nearly 80% as singletons. The sequencing sample was made of PBMCs. These receptors were collected from a woman aged 25 to 39 in good health and CMV-seronegative.

The CDR3 nucleotides are TGTGCCAGCAGTGAAGCCCCTCAGGGCTCCTATAATTCACCCCTCCACTTT. Amino acid sequence: CASSEAPQGSYNSPLHF. The gene calls are TRBV6-1 and TRBJ1-6; D perhaps matches TRBD1 (5 bases). This CDR3 contains 17 residues. The germline gives CDR1 MNHNS, CDR2 SASEGT. The V gene lost 0 bases and the J gene lost 0 bases, with 9 bases spanning the gap.

This clone occurred once. The chain employs TRBV6-5 and TRBJ1-2, with TRBD1 matching over 9 bases. Trimming took 2 bases from V and 8 from J; bases not matched to a gene: 6. CDR3 length equals 14 residues. Germline V gives CDR1 MNHEY, CDR2 SVGAGI. The CDR3 protein is CASSYVGQGYGYTF. CDR3 in DNA: TGTGCCAGCAGTTACGTTGGACAGGGGTACGGCTACACCTTC.

The rearrangement joins TRBV4-1 to TRBJ2-3, with D tentatively TRBD2 (6 bases). Between the trimmed V and J ends, which lost 1 base and 4 bases, there was a span of 15 bases. CDR3 length: 16 residues. Per germline, CDR1 MGHRA and CDR2 YSYEKL. CDR3 coding DNA: TGCGCCAGCAGCCAAGCCCCGGGGGTCGTGGCAGATACGCAGTATTTT. Translation: CASSQAPGVVADTQYF.

This chain joins TRBV4-2 and TRBJ2-7; no definite D call. Germline CDR1 reads LGHNA; CDR2 reads YNFKEQ. V gave up 5 bases and J gave up 0 bases, with 14 bases separating them. This CDR3 is built from 15 residues. CDR3 amino acids: CASSIAGLSSYEQYF. The DNA of the CDR3 is TGTGCCAGCAGCATAGCTGGCCTCAGCTCCTACGAGCAGTACTTC.

V and J are TRBV6-5 and TRBJ2-2; 10 nucleotides line up with TRBD2. Unmatched junction bases numbered 7, after V lost 4 bases and J lost 8 bases. CDR1 MNHEY and CDR2 SVGAGI come from the germline V gene. This CDR3 contains 15 residues. The CDR3 sequence: CASSFYPTSGGELFF. The CDR3 nucleotides are TGTGCCAGCAGTTTCTACCCGACTAGCGGGGGGGAGCTGTTTTTT.

This chain connects TRBV9 to TRBJ2-7, with 10 bases lining up with TRBD2. CDR1 and CDR2 (germline): SGDLS, YYNGEE. The CDR3 consists of 15 residues. The junction had 8 bases not matched to a gene; V was cut back by 3 bases and J by 5 bases. The CDR3 is CASSGKREGPNEQYF. DNA for the CDR3: TGTGCCAGCAGCGGCAAGCGGGAGGGCCCCAACGAGCAGTACTTC.

This clone was seen a single time. This sequence joins TRBV6-1 and TRBJ1-6; maybe TRBD1 (5 bases). The V gene's germline CDR1 is MNHNS and CDR2 SASEGT. This CDR3 has 13 residues. V shed 10 bases and J shed 10 bases, with 17 bases lying between them. The CDR3 nucleotides read TGTGCCACGGGGGGTGAAATACGGTCACCCCTCCACTTT. Translation: CATGGEIRSPLHF.

The sample holds many counts of this clone. The chain employs TRBV4-3 and TRBJ2-1; D gene uncertain. The CDR3 length is 16 residues. Looked up from germline, CDR1 is LGHNA and CDR2 is YSLEER. V dropped 0 bases and J dropped 9 bases, with 18 bases sitting between them. The CDR3 spells CASSQDDAPRLGEQFF. CDR3 nucleotide sequence: TGCGCCAGCAGCCAAGATGATGCCCCCCGGCTAGGTGAGCAGTTCTTC.

The V and J genes are TRBV28 and TRBJ1-2, with D perhaps TRBD1 (5 bases). Germline V gene lookup returns CDR1 MDHEN and CDR2 SYDVKM. Deletions cut 5 bases from V and 6 bases from J, with 22 bases between. The CDR3 has 16 amino acids. This CDR3 is CASSLPRGLQSHGYTF. As DNA, the CDR3 is TGTGCCAGCAGTCTACCTCGGGGACTCCAAAGCCATGGCTACACCTTC.

The gene calls are TRBV4-2 and TRBJ2-7; 9 bases are a match to TRBD2. V trimming: 0 bases; J trimming: 2 bases; junction bases outside the gene matches: 5. The CDR3 contains 16 residues. Per the germline V gene, CDR1 is LGHNA and CDR2 is YNFKEQ. The CDR3 bases are TGTGCCAGCAGCCAAGAAGGCGGGAGGGCCCCCTACGAGCAGTACTTC. Amino acid sequence: CASSQEGGRAPYEQYF.

This sequence joins TRBV4-3 and TRBJ2-5; 9 bases match TRBD1. Germline CDR1 is LGHNA and CDR2 is YSLEER. The CDR3 has 15 residues. Unmatched junction bases numbered 8, after V lost 4 bases and J lost 5 bases. CDR3 region: CASSRITGGVETQYF. CDR3 coding DNA: TGCGCCAGCAGCCGTATTACAGGGGGCGTTGAGACCCAGTACTTC.

The genes are TRBV7-8 and TRBJ1-1, with D possibly TRBD1 on 5 matching bases. CDR3 length: 12 residues. In germline, CDR1 is SGHVS, CDR2 FQNEAQ. V lost 5 bases and J lost 7, with 11 bases in between. For the CDR3, the DNA is TGTGCCAGCAGCCGCCAGGGAAATGAAGCTTTCTTT. Its translation: CASSRQGNEAFF.

The genes are TRBV9 and TRBJ2-6; D possibly corresponds to TRBD2 (5 bases). The CDR3 spans 13 residues. Trimming left V 0 bases short and J 16 bases short, with 14 bases between. CDR1 and CDR2 from the germline V gene are SGDLS and YYNGEE. The CDR3 DNA reads as TGTGCCAGCAGCGTAGCGCCGGGAAGAACTCTGACTTTC. Protein product: CASSVAPGRTLTF.

The CDR3 protein is CASSLWPDNSPLHF. In DNA, the CDR3 is TGTGCCAGCAGTTTATGGCCAGATAATTCACCCCTCCACTTT. The genes are TRBV27 and TRBJ1-6, with D uncertain. The CDR3 length is 14 residues. The germline V gene encodes CDR1 MNHEY and CDR2 SMNVEV (reference sequence). The V gene lost 1 base and the J gene lost 5 bases, with 6 bases spanning the gap.

V usage is TRBV29-1 and J usage is TRBJ2-1, with 9 bases identical to TRBD1. This CDR3 spans 13 amino acids. Looked up from germline, CDR1 is SQVTM and CDR2 is ANQGSEA. J gave up 3 bases and V 4 bases, and 1 base lay outside the gene matches. CDR3 loop: CSVVGQGYNEQFF. The CDR3, as DNA: TGCAGCGTTGTGGGACAGGGCTACAATGAGCAGTTCTTC.

The DNA for the CDR3 is TGTGCCAGCAGCCCCTTCGACAGCTCCTACGAGCAGTACTTC. The encoded protein is CASSPFDSSYEQYF. The rearrangement uses TRBV4-2 and TRBJ2-7; D is possibly TRBD1 (5 bases). The CDR3 consists of 14 residues. Trimming shortened V by 4 bases and J by 0 bases, and 10 bases separated the two germline ends. Germline-derived CDR1 and CDR2 are LGHNA and YNFKEQ.

V gene TRBV11-2 combines with J gene TRBJ2-3, with 13 bases identical to TRBD2. The V segment lost 4 bases and the J segment 3 bases; nucleotides outside the gene matches: 1. The CDR3 spans 15 residues. CDR1 is SGHAT and CDR2 is FQNNGV in the germline V gene. CDR3 DNA sequence: TGTGCCAGCAGCTCGACTAGCGGGAGGACAGATACGCAGTATTTT. This sequence encodes CASSSTSGRTDTQYF.

J is TRBJ1-3 and V is TRBV28; 8 nucleotides line up with TRBD1. CDR1 and CDR2 (germline): MDHEN, SYDVKM. V was clipped by 3 bases and J by 6 bases; unmatched bases: 4. CDR3 size: 14 residues. CDR3 in amino acids: CASSFRGPENTIYF. As DNA, the CDR3 is TGTGCCAGCAGTTTCAGGGGGCCGGAAAACACCATATATTTT. The full variable domain, completed using reference TRBV28 and TRBJ1-3, is DVKVTQSSRYLVKRTGEKVFLECVQDMDHENMFWYRQDPGLGLRLIYFSYDVKMKEKGDIPEGYSVSREKKERFSLILESASTNQTSMYLCASSFRGPENTIYFGEGSWLTVV.

The chain combines TRBV12-1 with TRBJ2-7; TRBD2, as called in the table, went unchecked against the DNA. TRBV12-1 constitutes a pseudogene. There are 15 residues in the CDR3. This CDR3 is CASSSSRGEFGEQYF. The CDR3 DNA reads TGTGCCAGCAGCTCTTCTCGCGGCGAGTTTGGGGAGCAGTACTTC.

The chain has TRBV5-1 and TRBJ1-1; D uncertain. Germline CDR1 is SGHRS and CDR2 is YFSETQ. CDR3 length: 13 residues. Between the trimmed V and J ends, which lost 0 bases and 10 bases, there was a span of 13 bases. CDR3 region: CASSLESANLAFF. CDR3 DNA: TGCGCCAGCAGCTTGGAAAGCGCCAACCTAGCTTTCTTT.

The chain has TRBV18 and TRBJ2-3; D gene ambiguous. V was pared by 2 bases and J by 0 bases, with 9 bases between. The V gene's germline CDR1 is KGHSH and CDR2 LQKENI. The CDR3 totals 15 residues. The CDR3 nucleotides are TGTGCCAGCTCACCATCATTCGGTAGCACAGATACGCAGTATTTT. Encoded protein: CASSPSFGSTDTQYF.

This clone was seen a single time. The rearrangement uses TRBV18 and TRBJ1-5, with a tentative D call TRBD1 (6 bases). With 6 bases removed from V and 6 bases from J, the gap between germline ends came to 18 bases. The CDR3 is 15 amino acids. Germline V gene sequence: CDR1 KGHSH, CDR2 LQKENI. The CDR3 DNA follows: TGTGCCAGCTCGCAATTAGGGGGAACCGGTCAGCCCCAGCATTTT. It specifies CASSQLGGTGQPQHF. The full variable domain, completed using reference TRBV18 and TRBJ1-5, is NAGVMQNPRHLVRRRGQEARLRCSPMKGHSHVYWYRQLPEEGLKFMVYLQKENIIDESGMPKERFSAEFPKEGPSILRIQQVVRGDSAAYFCASSQLGGTGQPQHFGDGTRLSIL.

This clone was seen a few times. The chain employs TRBV6-1 and TRBJ2-1, with no clear D. CDR1 and CDR2 (germline): MNHNS, SASEGT. Deletions cut 9 bases from V and 1 base from J, with 13 bases between. The CDR3 has 14 amino acids. Here the CDR3 reads CASIALWSYNEQFF. The CDR3 region has the DNA TGTGCCAGTATAGCCCTCTGGTCCTACAATGAGCAGTTCTTC.

The chain recombines TRBV5-6 with TRBJ2-7; the D is unclear. The V end lost 3 bases, the J end lost 8 bases, and 15 bases lay between the germline ends. CDR1 and CDR2 (germline): SGHDT, YYEEEE. The CDR3 spans 13 residues. Written as DNA, the CDR3 is TGTGCCAGCAGCTCAGGATCCACCCCGAAGCAGTACTTC. Translation: CASSSGSTPKQYF.

The gene calls are TRBV19 and TRBJ1-5; TRBD1 is a possible D gene (5 bases). Germline CDR1 LNHDA, CDR2 SQIVND (reference sequence). The CDR3 consists of 15 residues. Trimming cost V 6 bases and J 3 bases, with 15 bases left between them. The CDR3: CASRRSGGFNQPQHF. CDR3 bases: TGTGCCAGTAGGAGGTCGGGGGGATTCAATCAGCCCCAGCATTTT.

V and J are TRBV11-1 and TRBJ2-7; 8 bases agree with TRBD2. V shed 3 bases, J shed 4 bases, and the junction held 5 bases outside the gene matches. The CDR3 length is 14 residues. Germline V lookup: CDR1 SGHAT, CDR2 FQDESV (reference sequence). DNA for the CDR3: TGTGCCAGCAGCTTCAGTAGCGGGAATTACGAGCAGTACTTC. Protein: CASSFSSGNYEQYF.

The chain links TRBV4-1 to TRBJ1-1; no clear D. Germline CDR1 is MGHRA and CDR2 is YSYEKL. There are 13 residues in the CDR3. The V end lost 1 base, the J end lost 0 bases, and 3 bases lay between the germline ends. CDR3 nucleotides: TGCGCCAGCAGCCAAGGTATGAACACTGAAGCTTTCTTT. It specifies CASSQGMNTEAFF.

The chain combines TRBV25-1 with TRBJ1-1; D remains unclear. Germline V lookup: CDR1 MGHDK, CDR2 SYGVNS. V was trimmed by 1 base and J by 0 bases, leaving 12 bases between them. The CDR3 runs 16 residues. The CDR3 nucleotides are TGTGCCAGCAGTGAATCGAGGCCGTACATGAACACTGAAGCTTTCTTT. This codes for CASSESRPYMNTEAFF.

The J gene is TRBJ1-2, the V gene TRBV4-3; 7 bases map to TRBD1. Per the germline V gene, CDR1 is LGHNA and CDR2 is YSLEER. Trimming cost V 0 bases and J 7 bases; bases outside gene matches: 5. The CDR3 is 14 amino acids. In DNA form, the CDR3 reads TGCGCCAGCAGCCAAGAAACAGGGGCTTCTGGCTACACCTTC. Translated: CASSQETGASGYTF.

A few counts support this clone. J is TRBJ2-2 and V is TRBV19; 8 bases align to TRBD1. The CDR3 has 15 amino acids. After removal of 5 bases from V and 5 bases from J, the junction contained 7 bases not matched to a gene. The V gene's germline CDR1 is LNHDA and CDR2 SQIVND (reference sequence). Here the CDR3 reads CASSGGQVHTGELFF. The CDR3, as DNA: TGTGCCAGTAGTGGGGGACAGGTACATACCGGGGAGCTGTTTTTT.

The rearrangement joins TRBV28 to TRBJ1-6, with a weak D call TRBD1 (5 bases). The CDR3 has 15 residues. Germline V lookup: CDR1 MDHEN, CDR2 SYDVKM. The V and J ends lost 2 bases and 7 bases respectively, with 12 bases between them. The DNA of the CDR3 is TGTGCCAGCAGTTTACGGGGGGGACGAAATTCACCCCTCCACTTT. It translates to CASSLRGGRNSPLHF.